The clone carrying this T cell receptor (beta chain) was detected a few times. As yet, its antigen is unknown. This sample's RNA came from whole unsorted tissue. Germline CDR1 and CDR2: MNHEY and SVGAGI. The CDR3 covers 15 residues. J lost 6 bases, V lost 6 bases, and 11 bases had no gene match. The library came from three nested PCR rounds adapted from ARM-PCR protocols. TCRdb recomputed calls from the multiplex PCR reads with MiXCR, one row per CDR3 protein. The table includes 200,000 to 250,000 distinct CDR3 sequences, roughly 70% detected once. The data were taken from a study of tumor and adjacent non-tumor tissue in lung cancer. Study results and limitations: Tumor TCR diversity, when higher, was linked to shorter survival. Compared with tumor, normal lung showed significantly lower TCR diversity.

The source material was lung tumor tissue. J is TRBJ2-1 and V is TRBV6-5; TRBD2 agrees at 7 bases. The clonotype comes from a man aged 55-75 years with non-small cell lung cancer. Here the CDR3 DNA reads TGTGCCAGCAGCGGAAGGGGCGGGGGACGCAATGAGCAGTTCTTC. Translating it yields CASSGRGGGRNEQFF.